The 4 T cell receptor beta chains listed next were all sequenced from one sample in a study of cytomegalovirus exposure and HLA in healthy donors. The primer mix had 60 Vbeta and 13 Jbeta primers. Assay: immunoSEQ multiplex PCR; the TCRdb copy retains only in-frame clones and omits some. The sample table sets out more than 100,000 clones. Sequencing was done on a sample of PBMCs. The receptors shown here come from a man aged 18 to 35 in good health and CMV-seronegative.

The V and J genes are TRBV6-6 and TRBJ2-7; 9 bases are shared with TRBD1. The V segment lost 6 bases and the J segment 7 bases; nucleotides outside the gene matches: 13. The CDR3 has 15 amino acids. Per the germline V gene, CDR1 is MNHNY and CDR2 is SVGAGI (reference sequence). The CDR3 region is CASSRPGTGNFEQYF. The CDR3 nucleotides read TGTGCCAGCAGCCGACCGGGGACAGGGAATTTTGAGCAGTACTTC.

This chain joins TRBV10-1 and TRBJ1-1, with TRBD1 matching 9 bases. In germline, CDR1 is WNHNN, CDR2 SYGVQD (reference sequence). J lost 4 bases, V lost 2 bases, and 5 bases had no gene match. The CDR3 sequence is 15 residues long. The CDR3 DNA is TGCGCCAGCAGTGAGAACAGGGGGCAGGGCACTGAAGCTTTCTTT. Its translation: CASSENRGQGTEAFF.

The chain employs TRBV7-8 and TRBJ2-7; TRBD2 might be the D (5 bases). CDR3 length: 14 residues. V was clipped by 0 bases and J by 3 bases, with 9 bases between them. The V gene's germline CDR1 is SGHVS and CDR2 FQNEAQ. CDR3 loop: CASSLASGGYEQYF. Written as DNA, the CDR3 is TGTGCCAGCAGCTTAGCGAGCGGCGGCTACGAGCAGTACTTC.

V is TRBV14 and J is TRBJ2-2, with D possibly TRBD2 on 6 matching bases. The CDR3 loop spans 17 amino acids. Per the germline V gene, CDR1 is SGHDN and CDR2 is FVKESK. V gave up 3 bases and J gave up 3 bases, with 17 bases separating them. The CDR3 region is CASSHRRVAVHTGELFF. The CDR3 region has the DNA TGTGCCAGCAGCCACCGAAGAGTAGCGGTTCACACCGGGGAGCTGTTTTTT.